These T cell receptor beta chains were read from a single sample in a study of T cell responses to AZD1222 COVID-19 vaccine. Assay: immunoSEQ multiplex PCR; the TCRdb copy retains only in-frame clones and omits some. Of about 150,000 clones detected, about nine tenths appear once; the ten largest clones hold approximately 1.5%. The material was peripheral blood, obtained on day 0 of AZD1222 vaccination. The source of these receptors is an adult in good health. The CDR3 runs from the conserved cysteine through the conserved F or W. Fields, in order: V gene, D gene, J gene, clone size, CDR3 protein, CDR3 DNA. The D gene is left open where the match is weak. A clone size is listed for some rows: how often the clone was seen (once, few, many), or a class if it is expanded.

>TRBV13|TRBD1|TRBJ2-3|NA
CASSLMTGTGVADTQYF
TGTGCCAGCAGCCTCATGACCGGGACAGGGGTGGCAGATACGCAGTATTTT
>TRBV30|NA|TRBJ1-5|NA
CAWKEGSSNQPQHF
TGTGCCTGGAAGGAGGGATCCAGCAATCAGCCCCAGCATTTT
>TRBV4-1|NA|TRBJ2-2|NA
CASSQVGNTGELFF
TGCGCCAGCAGCCAAGTAGGAAACACCGGGGAGCTGTTTTTT
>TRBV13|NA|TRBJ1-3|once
CASSAALVQRLYSGNTIYF
TGTGCCAGCAGCGCAGCGCTGGTTCAGCGTCTTTACTCTGGAAACACCATATATTTT
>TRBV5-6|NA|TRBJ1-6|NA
CASSPEEGKDNSPLHF
TGTGCCAGCAGCCCGGAGGAAGGGAAAGACAATTCACCCCTCCACTTT
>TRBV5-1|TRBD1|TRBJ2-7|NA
CASSSGQGAPDEQYF
TGCGCCAGCAGCTCAGGACAGGGGGCGCCTGACGAGCAGTACTTC
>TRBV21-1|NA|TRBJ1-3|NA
CASSSAGPSSGNTIYF
TGTGCCAGCAGCTCGGCAGGGCCTAGCTCTGGAAACACCATATATTTT
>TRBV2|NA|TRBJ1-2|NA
CASSMGGHGNGYTF
TGTGCCAGCAGTATGGGGGGGCACGGGAATGGCTACACCTTC
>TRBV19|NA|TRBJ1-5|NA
CASSIGPTGQPQHF
TGTGCCAGTAGTATAGGCCCAACCGGGCAGCCCCAGCATTTT
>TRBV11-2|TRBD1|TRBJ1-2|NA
CASSRGQGAVVYYGYTF
TGTGCCAGCAGCCGGGGACAGGGGGCGGTGGTTTACTATGGCTACACCTTC
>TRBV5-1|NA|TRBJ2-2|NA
CASSLNTGELFF
TGCGCCAGCAGCTTGAACACCGGGGAGCTGTTTTTT
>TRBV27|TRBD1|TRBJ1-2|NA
CASSRQGDYGYTF
TGTGCCAGCAGTAGACAGGGTGACTATGGCTACACCTTC
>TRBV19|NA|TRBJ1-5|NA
CASSPTVGLNSNQPQHF
TGTGCCAGTAGTCCTACCGTCGGGCTGAATAGCAATCAGCCCCAGCATTTT
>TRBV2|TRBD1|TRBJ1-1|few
CASDGTVISGNTEAFF
TGTGCCAGCGATGGGACAGTAATCAGCGGGAACACTGAAGCTTTCTTT
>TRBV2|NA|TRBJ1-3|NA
CASSDAWGLGGNTIYF
TGTGCCAGCAGTGACGCGTGGGGGCTGGGGGGAAACACCATATATTTT
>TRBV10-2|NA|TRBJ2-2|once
CASSEGTGQNTGELFF
TGCGCCAGCAGTGAAGGTACAGGGCAGAACACCGGGGAGCTGTTTTTT
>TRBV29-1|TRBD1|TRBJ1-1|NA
CSVWGTGVRNTEAFF
TGCAGCGTTTGGGGGACAGGGGTACGGAACACTGAAGCTTTCTTT
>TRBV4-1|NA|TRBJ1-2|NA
CASSPPSTQKHGYTF
TGCGCCAGCAGCCCTCCCTCAACCCAGAAGCATGGCTACACCTTC